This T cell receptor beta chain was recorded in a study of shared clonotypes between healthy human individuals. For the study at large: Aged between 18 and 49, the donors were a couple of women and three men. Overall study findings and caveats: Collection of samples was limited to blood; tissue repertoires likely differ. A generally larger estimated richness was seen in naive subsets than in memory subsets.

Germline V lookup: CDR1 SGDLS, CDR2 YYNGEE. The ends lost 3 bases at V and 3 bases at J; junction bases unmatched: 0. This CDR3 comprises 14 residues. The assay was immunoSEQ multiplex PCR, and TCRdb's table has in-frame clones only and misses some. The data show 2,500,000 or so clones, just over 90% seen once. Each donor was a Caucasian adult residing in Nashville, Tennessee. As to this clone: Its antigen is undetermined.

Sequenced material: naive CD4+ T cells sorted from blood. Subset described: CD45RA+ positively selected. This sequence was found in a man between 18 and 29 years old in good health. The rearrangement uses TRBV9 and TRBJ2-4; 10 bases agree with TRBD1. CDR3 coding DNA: TGTGCCAGCAGCGGGACAGGGGGCAAAAACATTCAGTACTTC. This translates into CASSGTGGKNIQYF.